This T cell receptor beta chain is from a study of cytotoxic CD8 clonotypes in ibrutinib-treated CLL. About the study: Complete response was seen in 2 patients and partial in some 24; around twelve progressed and around 14 stayed remitted after a median around 68 months.

The CDR3 loop spans 12 amino acids. The germline gives CDR1 LNHDA, CDR2 SQIVND (reference sequence). The trim removed 6 bases at V and 5 bases at J, leaving 0 bases unmatched. Sequencing used immunoSEQ multiplex PCR; TCRdb keeps in-frame clones, though not all of them. Found here are roughly 160,000 clones, approximately 84% of them singletons; the top ten hold 3.5% to 5.5%. This clone was found once. Cryopreserved PBMCs provided roughly 2 micrograms of genomic DNA for the TCR beta libraries. The receptor was derived from a human donor with chronic lymphocytic leukemia. The source material was PBMCs, sampled after 24 months of ibrutinib treatment. The chain is built from TRBV19 and TRBJ2-2; 7 nucleotides align to TRBD2. The CDR3 reads CASRLATGELFF. The CDR3 DNA reads as TGTGCCAGTAGACTAGCGACCGGGGAGCTGTTTTTT.